Shown below are 8 T cell receptor beta chains from a single sample sequenced in a study of T cells after yellow fever vaccination. TCRdb called the 5' RACE reads again in MiXCR, with one record for every CDR3 protein. The sample lists approximately 96,000 distinct CDR3 sequences; under 9% were seen once. Material: CD8+ T cells not binding an NS4B(214-222) dextramer, sorted from PBMCs, obtained roughly 14 days after the first yellow fever vaccination. The origin of the receptors is a man younger than 30 who received the YFV17D yellow fever vaccine.

This clonotype was counted at least ten times. The rearrangement joins TRBV5-1 to TRBJ2-1, with D perhaps assigned TRBD1 or TRBD2 (5 bases each). This CDR3 contains 15 residues. V was clipped by 0 bases and J by 4 bases, with 11 bases between them. Germline V lookup: CDR1 SGHRS, CDR2 YFSETQ. CDR3 in amino acids: CASSLDRGTYNEQFF. CDR3 sequence (DNA): TGCGCCAGCAGCTTGGACCGGGGCACGTACAATGAGCAGTTCTTC.

Many counts were recorded for this clonotype. The chain uses TRBV29-1 and TRBJ2-7; 9 bases match TRBD1. The CDR3 is 12 amino acids. Germline CDR1 reads SQVTM; CDR2 reads ANQGSEA. V gave up 5 bases and J gave up 3 bases; unmatched junction bases: 2. The CDR3 here is CSVTTGGYEQYV. The CDR3 bases are TGCAGCGTTACGACAGGGGGCTACGAGCAGTACGTC.

The chain uses TRBV29-1 and TRBJ2-1; the D is unclear. Germline CDR1 is SQVTM and CDR2 is ANQGSEA. The CDR3 runs to 14 residues. V was shortened by 4 bases and J by 0 bases, with 10 bases between the two germline ends. The CDR3 reads CSVVGESSYNEQFF. CDR3 nucleotide sequence: TGCAGCGTTGTCGGCGAGAGCTCCTACAATGAGCAGTTCTTC.

V usage is TRBV7-8 and J usage is TRBJ2-7, with a tentative D call TRBD2 (6 bases). V was pared by 1 base and J by 2 bases, with 9 bases between. The CDR3 loop spans 14 amino acids. Germline V lookup: CDR1 SGHVS, CDR2 FQNEAQ. The CDR3 sequence: CASSLEGLTYEQYF. The CDR3 nucleotides read TGTGCCAGCAGCTTAGAGGGACTTACCTACGAGCAGTACTTC.

A few counts support this clonotype. The rearrangement links TRBV7-9 to TRBJ2-1; 9 positions agree with TRBD2. The CDR3 length is 14 residues. The trim removed 1 base at V and 7 bases at J, leaving 2 bases unmatched. CDR1 and CDR2 (germline): SEHNR, FQNEAQ (reference sequence). The CDR3 sequence: CASSLGGGENEQFF. CDR3 bases: TGTGCCAGCAGCTTAGGCGGGGGGGAAAATGAGCAGTTCTTC.

This clonotype was detected only a few times. V gene TRBV14 combines with J gene TRBJ1-1; D not resolved. This CDR3 comprises 16 residues. Germline V CDR1 and CDR2: SGHDN, FVKESK. Trimming took 6 bases from V and 1 from J, leaving 18 bases between them. The CDR3 DNA reads as TGTGCCAGCAGTCCTCCATTCTTGAGGAGGAACACTGAAGCTTTCTTT. Protein: CASSPPFLRRNTEAFF.

As concerns this clonotype: A much larger clone lies a single base off, so this may be a read error. The genes are TRBV7-8 and TRBJ2-2; perhaps D is TRBD1 or TRBD2 (6 bases each). Germline assignment: CDR1 SGHVS and CDR2 FQNEAQ. The CDR3 length is 19 residues. Trimming stripped 5 bases from V and 2 bases from J, with 24 bases between. The chain's CDR3 is CASSVLGGWADVNTGELFF. CDR3 nucleotides: TGTGCCAGCAGCGTATTAGGGGGGTGGGCTGATGTTAACACCGGGGAGCTGTTTTTT.

This clonotype has a count of ten or more. The J gene is TRBJ2-1, the V gene TRBV11-2; tentative D call: TRBD2 (5 bases). Germline V gene sequence: CDR1 SGHAT, CDR2 FQNNGV. The CDR3 contains 13 residues. With 4 bases removed from V and 6 bases from J, the gap between germline ends came to 10 bases. The CDR3 DNA reads as TGTGCCAGCAGCTCGGAGGTGGTCAATGAGCAGTTCTTC. Translated, it gives CASSSEVVNEQFF.